One and the same sample provided the 32 T cell receptor beta chains below, sequenced in a study of Ad26.COV2.S vaccination and SARS-CoV-2 variants (dated by TCRdb to about 2021). The library relied on the immunoSEQ multiplex PCR assay. In its TCRdb copy, this immuneACCESS table keeps in-frame sequences only and misses some clones. Where compared with another copy, unresolved V genes explain less than half of these, and the others have no known cause. Within this sample are over 300,000 clones, with approximately 83% of them counted one time only. Around 7% of the sample belongs to the ten largest clones. The treatment or condition label of this sample denotes: some 20 received Ad26.COV2.S at low or high dose, single or two shots; roughly 5 received placebo; per-sample allocation not given. Repertoires of vaccine and placebo recipients were sequenced from samples taken on day 63 after the first injection.

The sequences come from peripheral blood, collected in a trial of Ad26.COV2.S vaccine versus placebo. The receptor source for this set is a person between 18 and 65 years old who received the Ad26.COV2.S COVID-19 vaccine or a placebo.

This clone is a singleton in its sample. This chain links TRBV24-1 with TRBJ1-5; no clear D gene. Germline assignment: CDR1 KGHDR and CDR2 SFDVKD. Trimming pared 12 bases from V and 11 bases from J, leaving 25 bases between. The CDR3 is 14 amino acids. CDR3 sequence reads: CAPLSTHPVFAQHF. The DNA for the CDR3 is TGTGCCCCCCTATCCACACACCCAGTCTTTGCCCAGCATTTT.

This chain links TRBV27 with TRBJ1-5; D uncertain. The CDR3 runs 18 residues. Per germline, CDR1 MNHEY and CDR2 SMNVEV (reference sequence). Trimming cost V 4 bases and J 0 bases, with 19 bases left between them. CDR3 sequence reads: CASSSTILGRNSNQPQHF. CDR3 DNA: TGTGCCAGCAGTTCGACCATCCTGGGTCGTAATAGCAATCAGCCCCAGCATTTT.

V gene TRBV6-5 combines with J gene TRBJ1-5, with TRBD1 as a possible D gene (6 bases). Germline values: CDR1 MNHEY, CDR2 SVGAGI. The V end was cut by 4 bases, the J end by 3 bases, with 7 bases between. The length of the CDR3 is 13 residues. The CDR3 DNA sequence: TGTGCCAGCAGTTGGGACACCAATCAGCCCCAGCATTTT. Translating gives CASSWDTNQPQHF.

This chain links TRBV6-1 with TRBJ2-7; TRBD2 agrees at 13 bases. The J segment lost 3 bases and the V segment lost 2 bases, leaving 4 bases of the junction unmatched. This CDR3 comprises 16 residues. The V gene's germline CDR1 is MNHNS and CDR2 SASEGT. Here the CDR3 DNA reads TGTGCCAGCAGTGAATTGGGGACTAGCGGGGTCTACGAGCAGTACTTC. It specifies CASSELGTSGVYEQYF.

CDR3 residues: CASLGGDFYNEQFF. CDR3 sequence (DNA): TGTGCCAGCTTAGGGGGGGATTTCTACAATGAGCAGTTCTTC. The chain combines TRBV2 with TRBJ2-1; tentatively, D is TRBD2 (7 bases). V shed 8 bases and J shed 3 bases, with 14 bases lying between them. The CDR3 covers 14 residues. The germline CDR1 and CDR2 sequences are SNHLY and FYNNEI.

This clone was seen at least ten times. The chain carries TRBV5-1 and TRBJ2-7; 7 bases align to TRBD1. The V segment lost 4 bases and the J segment 6 bases; nucleotides outside the gene matches: 13. Germline values: CDR1 SGHRS, CDR2 YFSETQ. This CDR3 has 15 residues. The CDR3 nucleotides read TGCGCCAGCAGCGTCAGACAGGGTGGCTCCCTCGAGCAGTACTTC. This codes for CASSVRQGGSLEQYF.

The gene calls are TRBV11-1 and TRBJ1-3; D is unresolved. V lost 4 bases and J 0 bases, leaving 13 bases between the germline ends. This CDR3 contains 16 residues. CDR1 and CDR2 from the germline V gene are SGHAT and FQDESV (reference sequence). CDR3 sequence reads: CASSSADRHSGNTIYF. The CDR3, as DNA: TGTGCCAGCAGCTCTGCGGACCGCCACTCTGGAAACACCATATATTTT.

The CDR3 sequence is CASSPQGAGELFF. The CDR3 DNA sequence: TGTGCCAGCAGCCCCCAGGGGGCCGGGGAGCTGTTTTTT. The V gene is TRBV14, the J gene TRBJ2-2; 7 positions match TRBD1. V lost 4 bases and J lost 6; bases outside the gene matches: 2. The CDR3 length is 13 residues. Germline V lookup: CDR1 SGHDN, CDR2 FVKESK.

The J gene is TRBJ1-3, the V gene TRBV14; TRBD1 is a possible D gene (5 bases). The CDR3 extends over 17 amino acids. Trimming cost V 3 bases and J 1 base, with 16 bases left between them. CDR1 is SGHDN and CDR2 is FVKESK in the germline V gene. The CDR3 is CASSHKGPGRSGNTIYF. CDR3 DNA sequence: TGTGCCAGCAGCCACAAGGGTCCAGGGCGTTCTGGAAACACCATATATTTT.

This clone was observed once. The gene calls are TRBV9 and TRBJ2-3; either TRBD1 or TRBD2 may fit D (5 bases each). V was clipped by 4 bases and J by 4 bases, with 16 bases between them. The CDR3 runs to 15 residues. Germline CDR1 and CDR2: SGDLS and YYNGEE. The chain's CDR3 is CASSQAGMRADTQYF. CDR3 nucleotides: TGTGCCAGCAGCCAGGCAGGGATGAGGGCAGATACGCAGTATTTT.

CDR3 sequence reads: CASSRAGTPPYNEQFF. The CDR3 DNA follows: TGTGCCAGTAGTCGAGCCGGGACGCCTCCCTACAATGAGCAGTTCTTC. The chain combines TRBV19 with TRBJ2-1; D tentatively fits TRBD1 or TRBD2 (5 bases each). Germline lookup yields CDR1 LNHDA and CDR2 SQIVND (reference sequence). The V gene lost 5 bases and the J gene lost 2 bases, with 16 bases spanning the gap. The CDR3 sequence is 16 residues long.

The chain links TRBV7-8 to TRBJ1-1, with D perhaps matching TRBD1 (5 bases). V was clipped by 5 bases and J by 3 bases, with 13 bases between them. CDR3 size: 14 residues. The germline CDR1 and CDR2 sequences are SGHVS and FQNEAQ. This chain's CDR3 is CASSPSGLDTEAFF. In DNA form, the CDR3 reads TGTGCCAGCAGCCCCTCAGGGCTCGACACTGAAGCTTTCTTT.

This clone occurred a few times. V gene TRBV30 combines with J gene TRBJ1-6, with D maybe TRBD1 (5 bases). This CDR3 contains 14 residues. V was clipped by 0 bases and J by 8 bases, with 11 bases between them. In germline, CDR1 is GTSNPN, CDR2 SVGIG (reference sequence). Here the CDR3 DNA reads TGTGCCTGGAGTGTAAAGGGACCCCATTCACCCCTCCACTTT. It translates to CAWSVKGPHSPLHF.

CDR3 DNA: TGTGCCAGCAGTTTAAGCGGGGGTCTTTTTTACGAGCAGTACTTC. As protein: CASSLSGGLFYEQYF. This sequence joins TRBV27 and TRBJ2-7; 8 bases align to TRBD2. Trimming removed 2 bases from V and 4 bases from J; junction bases left unmatched: 7. The CDR3 is 15 amino acids. The germline V gene encodes CDR1 MNHEY and CDR2 SMNVEV (reference sequence).

This chain links TRBV6-2 or TRBV6-3 with TRBJ2-2; 7 nucleotides agree with TRBD1. CDR1 and CDR2 (germline): MNHEY, SVGEGT. V was clipped by 2 bases and J by 5 bases; unmatched bases: 11. There are 17 residues in the CDR3. The CDR3 loop is CASSYGQATGSTGELFF. CDR3 nucleotides: TGTGCCAGCAGTTACGGTCAGGCGACAGGGAGTACCGGGGAGCTGTTTTTT.

DNA of the CDR3: TGTGCCAGCAGCCCCACTAGTTTGAATGAGCAGTTCTTC. Translating gives CASSPTSLNEQFF. The rearrangement joins TRBV11-2 to TRBJ2-1; D might be TRBD2 (5 bases). CDR1 and CDR2 from the germline V gene are SGHAT and FQNNGV. The CDR3 is made up of 13 amino acids. Trimming shortened V by 5 bases and J by 7 bases, and 12 bases separated the two germline ends.

The V gene is TRBV6-5, the J gene TRBJ2-1, with TRBD2 as a possible D gene (6 bases). The CDR3 runs 15 residues. With 2 bases removed from V and 3 bases from J, the gap between germline ends came to 11 bases. Germline CDR1 and CDR2: MNHEY and SVGAGI. CDR3 sequence (DNA): TGTGCCAGCAGTTACCCCGGGACTGGCTACAATGAGCAGTTCTTC. Encoded protein: CASSYPGTGYNEQFF.

The rearrangement uses TRBV5-4 and TRBJ1-2, with D perhaps matching TRBD1 (6 bases). The CDR3 is made up of 12 amino acids. Germline V gene lookup returns CDR1 SGHNT and CDR2 YYREEE (reference sequence). The ends were cut back, 5 bases at V and 3 bases at J, with 8 bases in the middle. Here the CDR3 reads CASSSGDYGYTF. Written as DNA, the CDR3 is TGTGCCAGCAGTTCAGGGGACTATGGCTACACCTTC.

This sequence joins TRBV5-1 and TRBJ1-4; D unresolved. CDR1 is SGHRS, CDR2 YFSETQ, per germline. CDR3 length: 13 amino acids. V lost 4 bases to trimming and J lost 3 bases, with 7 bases between them. The CDR3 nucleotides are TGCGCCAGCAGCAGGTGGTCTAATGAAAAACTGTTTTTT. Translation gives CASSRWSNEKLFF.

The chain has TRBV4-1 and TRBJ2-5; possibly TRBD1 or TRBD2 for D (6 bases each). This CDR3 has 15 residues. The ends were cut back, 3 bases at V and 4 bases at J, with 15 bases in the middle. Germline CDR1 MGHRA, CDR2 YSYEKL. The CDR3 loop reads CASSQWGVGGETQYF. DNA of the CDR3: TGCGCCAGCAGCCAGTGGGGGGTAGGGGGAGAGACCCAGTACTTC.

The chain recombines TRBV3-1 (or the pseudogene TRBV3-2) with TRBJ1-6; maybe TRBD1 (6 bases). CDR1 and CDR2 (germline): LGHDT, YNNKEL (reference sequence). Trimming cost V 4 bases and J 3 bases, with 16 bases left between them. CDR3 length equals 17 residues. CDR3 loop: CASSPHVGALYNSPLHF. In DNA form, the CDR3 reads TGTGCCAGCAGCCCCCATGTGGGGGCTCTCTATAATTCACCCCTCCACTTT.

This chain connects TRBV6-2 or TRBV6-3 to TRBJ2-3, with 7 bases fitting TRBD2. Germline V gene lookup returns CDR1 MNHEY and CDR2 SVGEGT. J was trimmed by 6 bases and V by 5 bases; bases with no gene match: 8. The CDR3 covers 14 residues. The CDR3 loop is CASSMVRLADTQYF. The CDR3 DNA reads TGTGCCAGCAGTATGGTCCGACTAGCCGATACGCAGTATTTT.

The chain links TRBV3-1 (or the pseudogene TRBV3-2) to TRBJ1-1; D call uncertain. The CDR3 loop spans 15 amino acids. Germline V CDR1 and CDR2: LGHDT, YNNKEL (reference sequence). Trimming left V 1 base short and J 0 bases short, with 9 bases between. CDR3 bases: TGTGCCAGCAGCCAAGCTTCCTTGATGAACACTGAAGCTTTCTTT. Its protein product is CASSQASLMNTEAFF.

V and J are TRBV18 and TRBJ2-4; no clear D gene. V gave up 2 bases and J gave up 0 bases, with 5 bases separating them. CDR3 length: 14 amino acids. Per the germline V gene, CDR1 is KGHSH and CDR2 is LQKENI. The CDR3 DNA reads TGTGCCAGCTCACCAGTGACAGCCAAAAACATTCAGTACTTC. Translation: CASSPVTAKNIQYF.

CDR3 sequence reads: CASSTDGSSGNTIYF. The DNA for the CDR3 is TGTGCCAGCAGCACCGACGGATCCTCTGGAAACACCATATATTTT. The V gene is TRBV7-3, the J gene TRBJ1-3; D is unresolved. Trimming removed 5 bases at V and 0 bases at J, with 11 bases between. CDR3 length: 15 residues. Germline V gene sequence: CDR1 SGHTA, CDR2 FQGTGA. The whole variable domain, remainder taken from reference TRBV7-3 and TRBJ1-3, is GAGVSQTPSNKVTEKGKYVELRCDPISGHTALYWYRQSLGQGPEFLIYFQGTGAADDSGLPNDRFFAVRPEGSVSTLKIQRTERGDSAVYLCASSTDGSSGNTIYFGEGSWLTVV.

This chain joins TRBV2 and TRBJ2-6; D is perhaps TRBD2 (8 bases). The CDR3 length is 15 residues. Germline-derived CDR1 and CDR2 are SNHLY and FYNNEI. Deletions cut 8 bases from V and 8 bases from J, with 19 bases between. In nucleotides, the CDR3 is TGTGCCAGCCAAGGGGGCGGGGGGATTACCAACGTCCTGACTTTC. Its protein is CASQGGGGITNVLTF.

The DNA of the CDR3 is TGTGCCAGCAGTGAAGCCCTAGCGTATAGCTCCTACGAGCAGTACTTC. Encoded protein: CASSEALAYSSYEQYF. The chain has TRBV25-1 and TRBJ2-7, with a possible D match to TRBD2 (6 bases). The CDR3 has 16 amino acids. Trimming cost V 2 bases and J 0 bases, with 14 bases left between them. In germline, CDR1 is MGHDK, CDR2 SYGVNS.

V is TRBV7-2 and J is TRBJ2-1; 13 positions agree with TRBD2. Per germline, CDR1 SGHTA and CDR2 FQGNSA. The CDR3 spans 16 residues. With 3 bases clipped from V and 7 bases from J, the junction kept 6 bases outside the gene matches. CDR3 bases: TGTGCCAGCAGCTTCTGGGGACTAGCGGGAATGAATGAGCAGTTCTTC. Its translation is CASSFWGLAGMNEQFF.

This clone was counted a single time. The same CDR3 is also encoded by other DNA sequences in this sample. This rearrangement joins TRBV19 to TRBJ1-5; D not certain. This CDR3 comprises 14 residues. V dropped 1 base and J dropped 0 bases, with 4 bases sitting between them. From germline, CDR1 is LNHDA and CDR2 SQIVND (reference sequence). The CDR3 sequence is CASSIGGSNQPQHF. CDR3 sequence (DNA): TGTGCCAGTAGTATAGGTGGTAGCAATCAGCCCCAGCATTTT.

The rearrangement uses TRBV9 and TRBJ2-7; maybe TRBD1 (6 bases). The V gene's germline CDR1 is SGDLS and CDR2 YYNGEE. The V and J ends lost 3 bases and 6 bases respectively, with 16 bases between them. There are 14 residues in the CDR3. CDR3 loop: CASSASVMGAEQYF. The DNA of the CDR3 is TGTGCCAGCAGCGCCTCTGTAATGGGGGCCGAGCAGTACTTC.

The V and J genes are TRBV29-1 and TRBJ1-2; D is possibly TRBD1 (6 bases). This CDR3 spans 11 amino acids. Deletions cut 4 bases from V and 3 bases from J, with 6 bases between. Germline V lookup: CDR1 SQVTM, CDR2 ANQGSEA. The chain's CDR3 is CSVGQDYGYTF. CDR3 sequence (DNA): TGCAGCGTTGGACAGGACTATGGCTACACCTTC.

CDR3 in DNA: TGTGCCAGCAGCATTACGTGCACCGGGGAGCTGTTTTTT. Translating it yields CASSITCTGELFF. The V and J genes are TRBV21-1 and TRBJ2-2. TRBV21-1 is marked as a pseudogene. The CDR3 contains 13 residues.